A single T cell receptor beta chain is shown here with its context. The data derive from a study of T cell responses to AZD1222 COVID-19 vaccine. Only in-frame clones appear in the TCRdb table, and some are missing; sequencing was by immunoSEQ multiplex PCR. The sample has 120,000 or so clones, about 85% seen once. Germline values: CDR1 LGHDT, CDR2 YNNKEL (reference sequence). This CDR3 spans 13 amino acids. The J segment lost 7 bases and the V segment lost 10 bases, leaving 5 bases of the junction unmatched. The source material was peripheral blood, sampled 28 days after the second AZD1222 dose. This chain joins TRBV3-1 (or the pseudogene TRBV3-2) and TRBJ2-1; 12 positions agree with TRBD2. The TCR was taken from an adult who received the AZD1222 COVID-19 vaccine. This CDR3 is CAKGLAGGNEQFF. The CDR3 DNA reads TGTGCCAAGGGACTAGCGGGCGGGAATGAGCAGTTCTTC.